The next 30 T cell receptor beta chains were all read from a single sample in a study of T cells in Graves' hyperthyroidism and ophthalmopathy. TCR beta CDR3 regions were amplified from RNA transcripts. HTBI primers were the set used in a first-round RT-PCR of the TCR CDR3. TCRdb redid the calling of the multiplex PCR reads with MiXCR, one entry per CDR3 protein. The profile covers hundreds of thousands of distinct CDR3 sequences, with around 13% appearing a single time and 9.5% to 13% taken by the ten largest. The sample consisted of blood. These receptors were obtained from a woman aged 18-29 years with Graves' hyperthyroidism.

This clonotype was seen more than once but under ten times. This chain joins TRBV7-9 and TRBJ2-1; the D is unclear. The CDR3 runs to 13 residues. From germline, CDR1 is SEHNR and CDR2 FQNEAQ (reference sequence). V was shortened by 3 bases and J by 6 bases, with 9 bases between the two germline ends. In DNA form, the CDR3 reads TGTGCCAGCAGCTTCCCCATCGGCAATGAGCAGTTCTTC. Translation: CASSFPIGNEQFF.

Only a few counts were recorded for this clonotype. V usage is TRBV7-9 and J usage is TRBJ1-3; D not resolved. Germline V gene sequence: CDR1 SEHNR, CDR2 FQNEAQ (reference sequence). V lost 4 bases to trimming and J lost 5 bases, with 15 bases between them. The CDR3 has 15 amino acids. Here the CDR3 DNA reads TGTGCCAGCAGCTCTGTAGCACCAACGAGAAACACCATATATTTT. It translates to CASSSVAPTRNTIYF.

On this clonotype itself: With a much larger clone just one base away, this may be a read error. The chain combines TRBV6-2 or TRBV6-3 with TRBJ2-7, with D perhaps being TRBD1 or TRBD2 (6 bases each). From germline, CDR1 is MNHEY and CDR2 SVGEGT. This CDR3 comprises 15 residues. The CDR3 loop reads CASSYYGTGAYEQCF. CDR3 sequence (DNA): TGTGCCAGCAGTTACTACGGGACGGGGGCCTACGAGCAGTGCTTC.

This clonotype has at least ten counts. The chain couples TRBV27 to TRBJ2-5; TRBD2 aligns across 9 bases. The germline V gene has CDR1 MNHEY and CDR2 SMNVEV (reference sequence). CDR3 size: 14 residues. Germline trimming cut 2 bases from V and 2 bases from J; bases unmatched to any gene: 0. CDR3 loop: CASSLGLAQETQYF. The CDR3 nucleotides are TGTGCCAGCAGTTTAGGACTAGCGCAAGAGACCCAGTACTTC.

This clonotype has a count of ten or more. V gene TRBV12-3 or TRBV12-4 combines with J gene TRBJ1-2; D may be TRBD1 (5 bases). The CDR3 is 12 amino acids. Between the trimmed V and J ends, which lost 8 bases and 7 bases, there was a span of 14 bases. The chain's CDR3 is CASATGGVGYTF. CDR3 coding DNA: TGTGCCAGCGCAACGGGAGGGGTTGGCTACACCTTC.

This clonotype has at least ten counts. This chain links TRBV7-2 with TRBJ2-3, with 7 bases matching TRBD2. The CDR3 is 13 residues long. Trimming at V came to 5 bases and at J to 10 bases, leaving 9 bases not matched to a gene. Per the germline V gene, CDR1 is SGHTA and CDR2 is FQGNSA. Here the CDR3 DNA reads TGTGCCAGCAGCCTGACTAGCATGGTCGCGCAGTATTTT. This sequence encodes CASSLTSMVAQYF.

This clonotype was counted between two and nine times. V usage is TRBV20-1 and J usage is TRBJ2-7; 14 nucleotides line up with TRBD2. Germline V CDR1 and CDR2: DFQATT, SNEGSKA (reference sequence). Trimming removed 5 bases from V and 3 bases from J; junction bases left unmatched: 6. The CDR3 sequence is 15 residues long. For the CDR3, the DNA is TGCAGTGCTGTGGCCGGGACTAGCGGGAGCTACGAGCAGTACTTC. As protein: CSAVAGTSGSYEQYF.

The chain carries TRBV6-9 and TRBJ2-5, with TRBD1 identical over 9 bases. This CDR3 spans 17 amino acids. After removal of 3 bases from V and 2 bases from J, the junction contained 10 bases not matched to a gene. Germline lookup yields CDR1 MNHGY and CDR2 SVAAGI. The CDR3, as DNA: TGTGCCAGCAGTTACGGGACAGGGTACACTACTCAAGAGACCCAGTACTTC. This gives the protein CASSYGTGYTTQETQYF.

Points on this clonotype: It may be a read error: a sequence one base away is much more abundant. This chain joins TRBV5-6 and TRBJ2-1, with D perhaps matching TRBD2 (6 bases). Gene TRBJ2-7 matches the end of the DNA better, so the J call may be wrong. Germline V gives CDR1 SGHDT, CDR2 YYEEEE. The CDR3 length is 14 residues. This CDR3 is CASSLAVADNEQYF. CDR3 DNA sequence: TGTGCCAGCAGCTTGGCCGTAGCGGACAATGAGCAGTACTTC.

The V and J genes are TRBV15 and TRBJ1-1, with TRBD1 matching over 10 bases. J was trimmed by 5 bases and V by 3 bases; bases with no gene match: 3. This CDR3 has 14 residues. Looked up from germline, CDR1 is LNHNV and CDR2 is YYDKDF (reference sequence). The CDR3: CATSSGQGVTEAFF. As DNA, the CDR3 is TGTGCCACCAGCAGCGGACAGGGGGTTACTGAAGCTTTCTTT.

The rearrangement uses TRBV4-1 and TRBJ2-7, with 12 positions matching TRBD1. The CDR3 has 16 amino acids. Per the germline V gene, CDR1 is MGHRA and CDR2 is YSYEKL. V was clipped by 4 bases and J by 5 bases; unmatched bases: 9. As DNA, the CDR3 is TGCGCCAGCAGCCCCCAACGGGACAGGGGGCGGCACGAGCAGTACTTC. Its translation is CASSPQRDRGRHEQYF.

The genes are TRBV25-1 and TRBJ2-3; 15 nucleotides match TRBD2. CDR1 MGHDK and CDR2 SYGVNS come from the germline V gene. Losses at the gene ends were 7 bases for V and 1 base for J; bases not matched to a gene: 9. The CDR3 sequence is 18 residues long. The DNA for the CDR3 is TGTGCCAGCAAAGGGGGGACTAGCGGGAGGTTCGGCACAGATACGCAGTATTTT. Translated: CASKGGTSGRFGTDTQYF.

This clonotype was counted many times. The genes are TRBV3-1 and TRBJ1-2; unclear D gene. CDR3 size: 11 residues. Germline CDR1 LGHDT, CDR2 YNNKEL (reference sequence). V was pared by 4 bases and J by 10 bases, with 10 bases between. Here the CDR3 DNA reads TGTGCCAGCAGCCTGATATCCGTCTACACCTTC. Amino acid sequence: CASSLISVYTF.

This clonotype was picked up many times. The V gene is TRBV7-9, the J gene TRBJ2-1; D is perhaps TRBD2 (7 bases). Germline V gives CDR1 SEHNR, CDR2 FQNEAQ (reference sequence). The V and J ends lost 4 bases and 5 bases respectively, with 24 bases between them. The CDR3 loop spans 18 amino acids. In nucleotides, the CDR3 is TGTGCCAGCAGCTCCCCGGAGGGGGAGGGCCAGGGGCACAATGAGCAGTTCTTC. Protein product: CASSSPEGEGQGHNEQFF.

This clonotype was seen at least ten times. This chain links TRBV13 with TRBJ2-7; D is unresolved. Looked up from germline, CDR1 is PRHDT and CDR2 is FYEKMQ (reference sequence). There are 14 residues in the CDR3. V shed 7 bases and J shed 6 bases, with 19 bases lying between them. The CDR3 DNA is TGTGCCAGCACCCCCAATGGACCCTACGCCGAGCAGTACTTC. Residues: CASTPNGPYAEQYF.

The rearrangement uses TRBV6-2 or TRBV6-3 and TRBJ2-7; 14 bases match TRBD2. This CDR3 is 15 amino acids long. The germline V gene encodes CDR1 MNHEY and CDR2 SVGEGT. V dropped 5 bases and J dropped 6; count of bases not matched to a gene: 6. The CDR3 sequence is CASSPKGLAGVEQYF. CDR3 sequence (DNA): TGTGCCAGCAGTCCTAAGGGACTAGCGGGAGTCGAGCAGTACTTC.

The rearrangement joins TRBV28 to TRBJ1-1; D gene unclear. Germline V gives CDR1 MDHEN, CDR2 SYDVKM. Deletions cut 10 bases from V and 2 bases from J, with 14 bases between. This CDR3 has 13 residues. CDR3 nucleotides: TGTGCCACTCAAAAGGACTCAAACACTGAAGCTTTCTTT. Translation gives CATQKDSNTEAFF. Using reference TRBV28 and TRBJ1-1 for the parts outside the CDR3, the full variable domain is DVKVTQSSRYLVKRTGEKVFLECVQDMDHENMFWYRQDPGLGLRLIYFSYDVKMKEKGDIPEGYSVSREKKERFSLILESASTNQTSMYLCATQKDSNTEAFFGQGTRLTVV.

In regard to this clonotype: A much larger clone lies one base from this, so it may be a read error. V usage is TRBV4-1 and J usage is TRBJ2-7; D not certain. From germline, CDR1 is MGHRA and CDR2 YSYEKL. Deletions cut 4 bases from V and 2 bases from J, with 15 bases between. The CDR3 contains 15 residues. For the CDR3, the DNA is TGCGCCAGCAGCCTCATTGGAAGGGAAGCCTACGAGCAGTACTTC. Its translation is CASSLIGREAYEQYF.

V gene TRBV28 combines with J gene TRBJ2-3; D possibly corresponds to TRBD1 (7 bases). The CDR3 is made up of 13 amino acids. The V gene lost 8 bases and the J gene lost 5 bases, with 14 bases spanning the gap. The germline gives CDR1 MDHEN, CDR2 SYDVKM. The CDR3 DNA sequence: TGTGCCAGCGGAGGGGGCTACGAAGATACGCAGTATTTT. Amino acid sequence: CASGGGYEDTQYF.

This rearrangement joins TRBV12-3 or TRBV12-4 to TRBJ1-5; 8 nucleotides agree with TRBD1. CDR3 length: 15 residues. With V trimmed by 5 bases and J by 3 bases, 6 bases remained unmatched. The CDR3 coding sequence is TGTGCCAGCAGTCCGACAGGGGCGGCCAATCAGCCCCAGCATTTT. Encoded protein: CASSPTGAANQPQHF.

The rearrangement uses TRBV20-1 and TRBJ1-2; 7 bases match TRBD1. After removal of 0 bases from V and 7 bases from J, the junction contained 8 bases not matched to a gene. The germline V gene has CDR1 DFQATT and CDR2 SNEGSKA (reference sequence). CDR3 length equals 14 residues. This CDR3 reads CSARDLRGLSGYTF. The DNA of the CDR3 is TGCAGTGCTAGAGATTTAAGGGGGCTGAGTGGCTACACCTTC.

The V gene is TRBV6-1, the J gene TRBJ1-3, with D hard to call. There are 13 residues in the CDR3. In germline, CDR1 is MNHNS, CDR2 SASEGT. The V gene lost 7 bases and the J gene lost 2 bases, with 9 bases spanning the gap. The CDR3: CASIGQAGNTIYF. For the CDR3, the DNA is TGTGCCAGCATCGGTCAGGCTGGAAACACCATATATTTT.

This clonotype was seen a handful of times. The chain couples TRBV28 to TRBJ2-3, with TRBD2 as a possible D gene (5 bases). The CDR3 is 15 amino acids. Germline V gives CDR1 MDHEN, CDR2 SYDVKM. V gave up 5 bases and J gave up 4 bases, with 16 bases separating them. CDR3 bases: TGTGCCAGCAGTCCTCTCGTTGGTAGCGCAGATACGCAGTATTTT. Translated, it gives CASSPLVGSADTQYF. Full variable domain (remainder filled in from reference TRBV28 and TRBJ2-3): DVKVTQSSRYLVKRTGEKVFLECVQDMDHENMFWYRQDPGLGLRLIYFSYDVKMKEKGDIPEGYSVSREKKERFSLILESASTNQTSMYLCASSPLVGSADTQYFGPGTRLTVL.

This clonotype came up many times. The V call is TRBV10-3, the J call TRBJ2-3, with 8 bases identical to TRBD2. There are 15 residues in the CDR3. The V gene's germline CDR1 is ENHRY and CDR2 SYGVKD. V dropped 6 bases and J dropped 2; count of bases not matched to a gene: 7. The CDR3 sequence is CAISRLLADTDTQYF. The DNA for the CDR3 is TGTGCCATCAGCCGGTTACTAGCGGACACAGATACGCAGTATTTT.

This clonotype showed up just a few times. CDR3 in amino acids: CASSFGAGLAGLRETQYF. The CDR3 DNA reads TGTGCCAGCAGCTTTGGGGCGGGACTAGCGGGCCTCCGAGAGACCCAGTACTTC. The V gene is TRBV7-9, the J gene TRBJ2-5; 12 positions match TRBD2. Trimming cost V 3 bases and J 4 bases; bases outside gene matches: 12. CDR1 and CDR2 from the germline V gene are SEHNR and FQNEAQ (reference sequence). This CDR3 contains 18 residues.

At least ten counts were recorded for this clonotype. The rearrangement uses TRBV5-8 and TRBJ2-1, with TRBD2 matching over 7 bases. This CDR3 contains 16 residues. The ends lost 4 bases at V and 0 bases at J; junction bases unmatched: 7. Germline CDR1 SGHTS, CDR2 YDEGEE. This chain's CDR3 is CASSRSGISSYNEQFF. CDR3 coding DNA: TGTGCCAGCAGCCGCAGCGGGATCAGCTCCTACAATGAGCAGTTCTTC.

This clonotype turned up a few times. The rearrangement links TRBV11-2 to TRBJ2-2; 7 bases align to TRBD1. The germline V gene has CDR1 SGHAT and CDR2 FQNNGV. This CDR3 has 15 residues. The V segment lost 5 bases and the J segment 1 base; nucleotides outside the gene matches: 4. The CDR3 reads CASSVNRGNTGELFF. The CDR3 DNA reads as TGTGCCAGCAGCGTTAACAGGGGGAACACCGGGGAGCTGTTTTTT.

This clonotype was detected many times. The chain carries TRBV6-2 or TRBV6-3 and TRBJ2-5; D remains ambiguous. Trimming left V 8 bases short and J 5 bases short, with 15 bases between. The germline CDR1 and CDR2 sequences are MNHEY and SVGEGT. The CDR3 loop spans 13 amino acids. The CDR3 reads CASAPSYSETQYF. DNA of the CDR3: TGTGCCAGCGCCCCCTCGTATTCGGAGACCCAGTACTTC.

This clonotype turned up a few times. This chain joins TRBV2 and TRBJ2-1; D is undetermined. Trimming cost V 1 base and J 5 bases, with 6 bases left between them. In germline, CDR1 is SNHLY, CDR2 FYNNEI. This CDR3 is 13 amino acids long. CDR3 sequence (DNA): TGTGCCAGCAGTGAAGACTTTAACAATGAGCAGTTCTTC. It specifies CASSEDFNNEQFF.

This clonotype was seen repeatedly, ten times or more. The chain has TRBV5-1 and TRBJ1-1; no definite D call. The CDR3 consists of 14 residues. Looked up from germline, CDR1 is SGHRS and CDR2 is YFSETQ. V dropped 0 bases and J dropped 2 bases, with 8 bases sitting between them. CDR3 sequence (DNA): TGCGCCAGCAGCTTGGGCTTCGGAAACACTGAAGCTTTCTTT. Translating it yields CASSLGFGNTEAFF.